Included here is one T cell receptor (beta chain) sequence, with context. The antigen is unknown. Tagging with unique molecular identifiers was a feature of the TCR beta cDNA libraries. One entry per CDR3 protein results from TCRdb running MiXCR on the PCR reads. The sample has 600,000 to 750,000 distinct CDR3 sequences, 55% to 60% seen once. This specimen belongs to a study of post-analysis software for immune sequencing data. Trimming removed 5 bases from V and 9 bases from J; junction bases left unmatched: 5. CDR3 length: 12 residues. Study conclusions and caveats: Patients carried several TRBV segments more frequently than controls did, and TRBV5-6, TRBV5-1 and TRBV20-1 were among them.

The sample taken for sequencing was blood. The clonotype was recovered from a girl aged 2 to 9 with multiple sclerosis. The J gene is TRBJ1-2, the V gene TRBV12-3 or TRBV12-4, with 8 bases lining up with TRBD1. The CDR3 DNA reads TGTGCCAGCAGTCCAGACAGGGGCCGCTACACCTTC. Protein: CASSPDRGRYTF.